A single TCR beta chain is shown here with its context. Primers for the PCR totalled 60 Vbeta and 13 Jbeta. TCRdb keeps only in-frame clones here, not all; method: immunoSEQ multiplex PCR. The sample yields some 200,000 clones, more than 75% seen once. These data come from a study of cytomegalovirus exposure and HLA in healthy donors. The sequencing sample was made of PBMCs. This TCR derives from a woman aged 35 to 49 in good health and CMV-seronegative.

The CDR3 DNA sequence: TGTGCCTGGAGTGTCATCGGGGGGCGAGATTCCCAGCCCCAGCATTTT. Protein product: CAWSVIGGRDSQPQHF. The rearrangement uses TRBV30 and TRBJ1-5, with a weak D call TRBD1 (6 bases). V shed 0 bases and J shed 7 bases, with 19 bases lying between them. The CDR3 sequence is 16 residues long. Per germline, CDR1 GTSNPN and CDR2 SVGIG (reference sequence).